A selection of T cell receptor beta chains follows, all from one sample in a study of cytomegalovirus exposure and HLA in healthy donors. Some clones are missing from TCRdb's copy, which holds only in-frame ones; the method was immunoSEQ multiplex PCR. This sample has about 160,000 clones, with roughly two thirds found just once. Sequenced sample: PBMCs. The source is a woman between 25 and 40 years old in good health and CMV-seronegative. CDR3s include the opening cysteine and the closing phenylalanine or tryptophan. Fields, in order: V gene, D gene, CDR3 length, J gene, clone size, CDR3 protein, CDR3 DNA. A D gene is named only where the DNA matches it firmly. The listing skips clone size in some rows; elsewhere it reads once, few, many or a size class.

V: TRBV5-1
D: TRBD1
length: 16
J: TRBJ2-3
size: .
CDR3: CASSLGGTGSTDTQYF
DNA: TGCGCCAGCAGCTTGGGGGGGACAGGGTCCACAGATACGCAGTATTTT

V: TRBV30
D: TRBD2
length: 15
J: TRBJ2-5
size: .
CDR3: CAWSNRLAGGETQYF
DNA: TGTGCCTGGAGTAACCGCCTAGCGGGAGGGGAGACCCAGTACTTC

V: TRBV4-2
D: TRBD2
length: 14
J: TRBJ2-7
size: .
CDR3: CASSSSGSFNEQYF
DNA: TGTGCCAGCAGCTCTAGCGGGAGTTTTAACGAGCAGTACTTC

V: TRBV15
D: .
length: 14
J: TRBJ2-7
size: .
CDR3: CATSRELGIDEQYF
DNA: TGTGCCACCAGCAGAGAACTGGGCATAGACGAGCAGTACTTC

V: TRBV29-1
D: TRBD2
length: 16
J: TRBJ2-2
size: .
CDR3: CSVEGPRGGFTGELFF
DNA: TGCAGCGTTGAGGGCCCCCGCGGGGGGTTCACCGGGGAGCTGTTTTTT

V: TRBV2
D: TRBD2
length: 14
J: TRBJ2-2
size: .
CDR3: CASLEREYTGELFF
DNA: TGTGCCAGCTTGGAGCGGGAGTACACCGGGGAGCTGTTTTTT

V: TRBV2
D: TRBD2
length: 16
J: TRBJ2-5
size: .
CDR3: CASSELAGAGQETQYF
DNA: TGTGCCAGCAGTGAACTAGCGGGAGCAGGCCAAGAGACCCAGTACTTC

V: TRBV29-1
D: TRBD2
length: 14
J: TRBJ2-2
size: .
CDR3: CSVVLAGGPGELFF
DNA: TGCAGCGTTGTTCTAGCGGGAGGGCCGGGGGAGCTGTTTTTT

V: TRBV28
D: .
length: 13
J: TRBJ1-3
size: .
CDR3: CASKVVSGNTIYF
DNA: TGTGCCAGCAAAGTGGTCTCGGGGAACACCATATATTTT

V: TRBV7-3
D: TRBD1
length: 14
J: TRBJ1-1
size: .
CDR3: CASSLGQGLTEAFF
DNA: TGTGCCAGCAGCTTAGGACAGGGTCTCACTGAAGCTTTCTTT

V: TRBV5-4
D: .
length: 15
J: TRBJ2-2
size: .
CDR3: CASSLAGRAIGELFF
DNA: TGTGCCAGCAGCTTGGCTGGCAGGGCGATCGGGGAGCTGTTTTTT

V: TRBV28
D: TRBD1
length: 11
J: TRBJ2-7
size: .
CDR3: CASTDRVEQYF
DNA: TGTGCCAGCACGGACAGGGTGGAGCAGTACTTC

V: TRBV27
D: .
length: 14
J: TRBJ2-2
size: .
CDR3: CASSLLVYTGELFF
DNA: TGTGCCAGCAGTTTACTAGTCTACACCGGGGAGCTGTTTTTT

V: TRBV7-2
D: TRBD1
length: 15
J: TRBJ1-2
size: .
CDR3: CASSFDRGRGYGYTF
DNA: TGTGCCAGCAGCTTCGACAGGGGGCGCGGCTATGGCTACACCTTC

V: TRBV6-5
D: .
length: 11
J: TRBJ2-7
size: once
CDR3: CASSSTGEQYF
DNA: TGTGCCAGCAGTTCGACAGGAGAGCAGTACTTC

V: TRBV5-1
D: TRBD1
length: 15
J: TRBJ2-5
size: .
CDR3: CASSPGTGYQETQYF
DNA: TGCGCCAGCAGCCCCGGGACAGGCTACCAAGAGACCCAGTACTTC

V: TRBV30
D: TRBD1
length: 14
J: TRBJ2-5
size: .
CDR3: CAWSSDRGVETQYF
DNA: TGTGCCTGGAGTTCGGACAGGGGGGTAGAGACCCAGTACTTC

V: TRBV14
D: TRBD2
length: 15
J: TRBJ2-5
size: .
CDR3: CASSQQRGIGETQYF
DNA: TGTGCCAGCAGCCAACAGCGGGGGATTGGTGAGACCCAGTACTTC

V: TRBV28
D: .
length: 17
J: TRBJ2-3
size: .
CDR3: CASSLRLRGPGTDTQYF
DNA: TGTGCCAGCAGTTTAAGGCTCCGAGGTCCGGGAACAGATACGCAGTATTTT

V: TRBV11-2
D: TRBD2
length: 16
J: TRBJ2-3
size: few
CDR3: CASSLFLAGAIDTQYF
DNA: TGTGCCAGCAGCTTATTCCTAGCGGGAGCCATCGATACGCAGTATTTT

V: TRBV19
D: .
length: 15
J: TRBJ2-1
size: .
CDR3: CASNKPGQLNNEQFF
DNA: TGTGCCAGTAACAAACCGGGACAACTAAACAATGAGCAGTTCTTC

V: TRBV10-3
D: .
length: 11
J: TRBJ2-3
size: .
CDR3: CAIKEADTQYF
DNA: TGTGCCATCAAAGAGGCAGATACGCAGTATTTT

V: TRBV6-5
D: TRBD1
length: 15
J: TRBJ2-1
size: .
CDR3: CASSSGTGFGNEQFF
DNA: TGTGCCAGCAGTTCCGGGACAGGGTTTGGCAATGAGCAGTTCTTC

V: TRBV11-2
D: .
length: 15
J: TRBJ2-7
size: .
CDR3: CASSISGGGTYEQYF
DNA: TGTGCCAGCAGCATCTCCGGCGGCGGTACCTACGAGCAGTACTTC

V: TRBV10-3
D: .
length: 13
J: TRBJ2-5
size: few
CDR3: CAISEGAGETQYF
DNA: TGTGCCATCAGTGAGGGAGCGGGAGAGACCCAGTACTTC

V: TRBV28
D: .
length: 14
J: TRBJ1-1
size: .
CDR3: CASRGDSPDTEAFF
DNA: TGTGCCAGCAGGGGGGACTCCCCAGACACTGAAGCTTTCTTT

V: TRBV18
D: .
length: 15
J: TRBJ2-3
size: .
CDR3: CASSPPLSGTDTQYF
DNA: TGTGCCAGCTCACCACCACTAAGTGGCACAGATACGCAGTATTTT

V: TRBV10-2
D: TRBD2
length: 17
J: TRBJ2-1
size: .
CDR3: CASSVRSSGGTYNEQFF
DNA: TGCGCCAGCAGTGTTAGGTCTAGCGGGGGGACCTACAATGAGCAGTTCTTC

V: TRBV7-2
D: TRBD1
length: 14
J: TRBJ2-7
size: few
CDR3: CASSFQGGPYEQYF
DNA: TGTGCCAGCAGCTTTCAAGGGGGCCCCTACGAGCAGTACTTC

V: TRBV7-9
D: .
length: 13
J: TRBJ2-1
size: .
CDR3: CASSLAGSNEQFF
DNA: TGTGCCAGCAGCTTAGCGGGGAGCAATGAGCAGTTCTTC

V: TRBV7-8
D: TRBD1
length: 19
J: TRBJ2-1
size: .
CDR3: CASSLGTRDRANSYNEQFF
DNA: TGTGCCAGCAGCTTAGGAACCCGGGACAGGGCTAACTCCTACAATGAGCAGTTCTTC

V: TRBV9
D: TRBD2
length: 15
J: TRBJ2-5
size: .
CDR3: CASSPLPGGRETQYF
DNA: TGTGCCAGCAGCCCCCTACCGGGGGGGAGAGAGACCCAGTACTTC

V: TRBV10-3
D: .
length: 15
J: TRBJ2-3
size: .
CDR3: CAISVQQANTDTQYF
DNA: TGTGCCATCAGTGTTCAACAGGCCAACACAGATACGCAGTATTTT

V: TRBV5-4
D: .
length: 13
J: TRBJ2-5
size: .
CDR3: CASSIQGTETQYF
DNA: TGTGCCAGCAGCATACAGGGAACGGAGACCCAGTACTTC

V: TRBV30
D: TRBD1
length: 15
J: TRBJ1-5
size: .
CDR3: CAWSEGAGGNQPQHF
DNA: TGTGCCTGGAGTGAGGGGGCCGGTGGCAATCAGCCCCAGCATTTT

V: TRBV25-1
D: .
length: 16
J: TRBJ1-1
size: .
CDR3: CASSELGRGPLTEAFF
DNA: TGTGCCAGCAGTGAATTGGGCAGGGGACCGCTAACTGAAGCTTTCTTT

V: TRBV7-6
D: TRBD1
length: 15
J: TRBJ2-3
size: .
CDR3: CASSSGQGSADTQYF
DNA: TGTGCCAGCAGCTCCGGACAGGGCTCGGCAGATACGCAGTATTTT

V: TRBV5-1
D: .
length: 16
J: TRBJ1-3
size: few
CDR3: CASSVSGLDSGNTIYF
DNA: TGCGCCAGCAGCGTGTCGGGGTTGGACTCTGGAAACACCATATATTTT

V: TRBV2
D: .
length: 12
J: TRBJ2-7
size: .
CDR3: CASDRSSYEQYF
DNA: TGTGCCAGCGACAGGAGCTCCTACGAGCAGTACTTC

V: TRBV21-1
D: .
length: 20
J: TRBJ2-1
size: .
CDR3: CASSKDPQRQEKSSYNEQFF
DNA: TGTGCCAGCAGCAAAGACCCCCAAAGACAGGAAAAAAGCTCCTACAATGAGCAGTTCTTC

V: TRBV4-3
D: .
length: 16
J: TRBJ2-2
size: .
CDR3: CASSQGELYQTGELFF
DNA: TGCGCCAGCAGCCAAGGGGAGCTTTACCAAACCGGGGAGCTGTTTTTT

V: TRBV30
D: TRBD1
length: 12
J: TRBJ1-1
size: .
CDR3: CAWRRTGLVAFF
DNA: TGTGCCTGGAGGAGGACAGGGCTCGTAGCTTTCTTT

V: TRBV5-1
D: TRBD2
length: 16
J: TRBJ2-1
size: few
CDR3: CASSPVAGGGYNEQFF
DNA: TGCGCCAGCAGCCCTGTAGCGGGAGGCGGGTACAATGAGCAGTTCTTC

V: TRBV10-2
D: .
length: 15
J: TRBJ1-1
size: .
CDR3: CASSESNQGRTEAFF
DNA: TGCGCCAGCAGTGAGTCGAATCAGGGAAGGACTGAAGCTTTCTTT

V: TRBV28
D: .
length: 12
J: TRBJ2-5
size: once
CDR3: CASSRDQETQYF
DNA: TGTGCCAGCAGCCGGGACCAAGAGACCCAGTACTTC

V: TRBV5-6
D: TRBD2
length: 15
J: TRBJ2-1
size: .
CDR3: CASSLGPSGLDEQFF
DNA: TGTGCCAGCAGCTTGGGTCCTAGCGGGTTGGATGAGCAGTTCTTC

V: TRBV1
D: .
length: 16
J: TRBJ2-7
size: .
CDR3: CTSSQYDERGACEQYF
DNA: TGCACCAGCAGCCAATACGATGAGCGGGGGGCTTGCGAGCAGTACTTC

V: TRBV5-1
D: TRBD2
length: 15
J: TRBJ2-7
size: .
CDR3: CASSLLAGGVDEQYF
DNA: TGCGCCAGCAGCCTACTAGCGGGGGGGGTTGACGAGCAGTACTTC

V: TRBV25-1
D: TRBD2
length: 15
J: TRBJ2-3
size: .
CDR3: CASSDGGTSTDTQYF
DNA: TGTGCCAGCAGTGACGGGGGGACTAGCACAGATACGCAGTATTTT

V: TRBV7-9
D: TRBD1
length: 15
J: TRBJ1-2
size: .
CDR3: CASSSKNRQGYGYTF
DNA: TGTGCCAGCAGCTCCAAGAATCGACAGGGATATGGCTACACCTTC